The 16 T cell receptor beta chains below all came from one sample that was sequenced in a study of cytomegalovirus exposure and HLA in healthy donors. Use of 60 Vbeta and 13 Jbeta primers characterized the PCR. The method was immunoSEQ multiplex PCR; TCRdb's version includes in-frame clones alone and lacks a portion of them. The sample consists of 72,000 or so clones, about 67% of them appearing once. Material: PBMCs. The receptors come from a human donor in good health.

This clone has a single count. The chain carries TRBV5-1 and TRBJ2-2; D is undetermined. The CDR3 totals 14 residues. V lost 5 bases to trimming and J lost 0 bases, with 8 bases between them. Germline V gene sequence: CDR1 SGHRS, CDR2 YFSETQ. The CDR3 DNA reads TGCGCCAGCAGGCCAACTCCGAACACCGGGGAGCTGTTTTTT. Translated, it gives CASRPTPNTGELFF.

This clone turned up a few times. CDR3 amino acids: CASSFLASGTYEQYF. In nucleotides, the CDR3 is TGCGCCAGCAGCTTCCTGGCTAGCGGAACCTACGAGCAGTACTTC. This chain links TRBV5-1 with TRBJ2-7; 7 bases align to TRBD2. V dropped 2 bases and J dropped 2; count of bases not matched to a gene: 7. CDR3 size: 15 residues. Germline V gives CDR1 SGHRS, CDR2 YFSETQ.

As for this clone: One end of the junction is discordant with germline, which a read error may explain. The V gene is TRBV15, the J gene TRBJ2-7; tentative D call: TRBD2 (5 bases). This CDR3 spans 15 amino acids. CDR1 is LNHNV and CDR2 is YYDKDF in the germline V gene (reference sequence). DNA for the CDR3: TGTGCCACCAGCGGAGAGCGGAGCCCCTCCTACGAGCAGTACTTC. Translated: CATSGERSPSYEQYF.

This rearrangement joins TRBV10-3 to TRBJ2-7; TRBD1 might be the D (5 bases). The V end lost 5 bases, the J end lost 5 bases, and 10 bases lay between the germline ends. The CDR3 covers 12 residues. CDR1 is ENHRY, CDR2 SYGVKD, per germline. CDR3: CAISQGFHEQYF. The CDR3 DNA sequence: TGTGCCATCAGTCAGGGTTTCCACGAGCAGTACTTC.

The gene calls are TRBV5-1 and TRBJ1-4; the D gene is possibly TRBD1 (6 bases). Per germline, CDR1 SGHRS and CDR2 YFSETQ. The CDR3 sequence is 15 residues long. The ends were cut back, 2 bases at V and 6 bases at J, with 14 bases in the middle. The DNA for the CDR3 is TGCGCCAGCAGCTTTCTCGCAGGGGCAGATGAAAAACTGTTTTTT. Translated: CASSFLAGADEKLFF.

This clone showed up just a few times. In nucleotides, the CDR3 is TGCGCCAGCAGGGGACAGGGGACAGATACGCAGTATTTT. Protein sequence: CASRGQGTDTQYF. The chain has TRBV5-1 and TRBJ2-3; 10 nucleotides align to TRBD1. The V gene end was trimmed by 5 bases and the J gene end by 3 bases; junction bases not matched to a gene: 0. Germline assignment: CDR1 SGHRS and CDR2 YFSETQ. The CDR3 sequence is 13 residues long. The full variable domain, its missing parts supplied by reference TRBV5-1 and TRBJ2-3, is KAGVTQTPRYLIKTRGQQVTLSCSPISGHRSVSWYQQTPGQGLQFLFEYFSETQRNKGNFPGRFSGRQFSNSRSEMNVSTLELGDSALYLCASRGQGTDTQYFGPGTRLTVL.

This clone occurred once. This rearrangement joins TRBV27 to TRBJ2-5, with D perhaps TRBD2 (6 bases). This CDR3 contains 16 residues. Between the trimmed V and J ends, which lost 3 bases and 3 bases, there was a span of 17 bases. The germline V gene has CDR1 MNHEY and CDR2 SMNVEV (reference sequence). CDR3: CASSLRIRELKETQYF. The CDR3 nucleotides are TGTGCCAGCAGTTTGAGAATTCGGGAGCTGAAAGAGACCCAGTACTTC.

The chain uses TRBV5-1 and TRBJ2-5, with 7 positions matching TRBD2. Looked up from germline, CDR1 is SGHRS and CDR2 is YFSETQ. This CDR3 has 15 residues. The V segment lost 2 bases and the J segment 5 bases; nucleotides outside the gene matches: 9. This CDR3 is CASSFGAGATETQYF. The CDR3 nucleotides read TGCGCCAGCAGCTTTGGGGCGGGAGCCACGGAGACCCAGTACTTC.

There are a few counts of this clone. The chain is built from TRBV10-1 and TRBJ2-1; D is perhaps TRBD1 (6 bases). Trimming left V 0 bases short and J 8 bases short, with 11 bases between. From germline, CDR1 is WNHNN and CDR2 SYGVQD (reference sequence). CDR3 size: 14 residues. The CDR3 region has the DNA TGCGCCAGCAGTGAGTCGGGAGACAGGCATGAGCAGTTCTTC. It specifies CASSESGDRHEQFF.

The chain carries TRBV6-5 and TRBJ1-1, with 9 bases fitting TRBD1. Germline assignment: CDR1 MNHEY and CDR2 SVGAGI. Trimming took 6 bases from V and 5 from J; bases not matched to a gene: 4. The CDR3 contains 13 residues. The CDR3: CASRYDRGTEAFF. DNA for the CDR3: TGTGCCAGCAGATATGACAGGGGGACTGAAGCTTTCTTT.

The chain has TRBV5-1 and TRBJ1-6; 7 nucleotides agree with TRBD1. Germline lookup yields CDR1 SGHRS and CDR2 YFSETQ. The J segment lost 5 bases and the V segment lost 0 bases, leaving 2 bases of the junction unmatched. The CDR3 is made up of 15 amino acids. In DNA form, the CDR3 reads TGCGCCAGCAGCTTGGTAGGGACAGATAATTCACCCCTCCACTTT. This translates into CASSLVGTDNSPLHF.

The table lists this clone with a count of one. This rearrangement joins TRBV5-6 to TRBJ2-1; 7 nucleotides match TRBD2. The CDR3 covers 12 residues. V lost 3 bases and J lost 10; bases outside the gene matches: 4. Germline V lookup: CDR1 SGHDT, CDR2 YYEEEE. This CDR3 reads CASSWGGGEQFF. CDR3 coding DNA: TGTGCCAGCAGCTGGGGGGGAGGAGAGCAGTTCTTC.

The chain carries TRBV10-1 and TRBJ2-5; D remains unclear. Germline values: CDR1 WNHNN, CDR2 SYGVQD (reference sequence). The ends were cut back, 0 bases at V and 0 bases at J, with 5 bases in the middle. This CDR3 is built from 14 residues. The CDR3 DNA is TGCGCCAGCAGTGAGTCAACAGACCAAGAGACCCAGTACTTC. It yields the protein CASSESTDQETQYF.

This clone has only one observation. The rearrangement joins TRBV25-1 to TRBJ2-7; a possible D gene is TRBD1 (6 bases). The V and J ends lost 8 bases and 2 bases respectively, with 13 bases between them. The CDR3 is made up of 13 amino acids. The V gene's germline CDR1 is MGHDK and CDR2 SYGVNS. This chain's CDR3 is CASVGQRAYEQYF. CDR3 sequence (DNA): TGTGCCAGCGTTGGACAGAGGGCCTACGAGCAGTACTTC.

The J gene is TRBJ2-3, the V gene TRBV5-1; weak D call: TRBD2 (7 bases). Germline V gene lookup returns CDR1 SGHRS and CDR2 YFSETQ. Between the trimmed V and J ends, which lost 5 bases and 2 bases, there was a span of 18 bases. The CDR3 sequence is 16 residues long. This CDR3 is CASRQGTGTNTDTQYF. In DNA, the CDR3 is TGCGCCAGCAGACAGGGTACCGGGACTAACACAGATACGCAGTATTTT. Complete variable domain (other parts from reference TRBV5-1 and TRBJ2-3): KAGVTQTPRYLIKTRGQQVTLSCSPISGHRSVSWYQQTPGQGLQFLFEYFSETQRNKGNFPGRFSGRQFSNSRSEMNVSTLELGDSALYLCASRQGTGTNTDTQYFGPGTRLTVL.

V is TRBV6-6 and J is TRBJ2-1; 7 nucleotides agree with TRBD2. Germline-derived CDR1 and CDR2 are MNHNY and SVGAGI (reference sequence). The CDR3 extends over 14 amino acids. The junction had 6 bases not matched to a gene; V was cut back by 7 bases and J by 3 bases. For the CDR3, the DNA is TGTGCCAGCATGGCGGGAGTTGTCTACAATGAGCAGTTCTTC. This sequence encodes CASMAGVVYNEQFF.